The clone carrying this T cell receptor beta chain was seen many times. The data derive from a study of CD8+CD57+ T cells in acquired aplastic anemia. As for the study in general: Sorting CD4+ and CD8+ cells gave DNA averaging approximately 3 ug.

Trimming pared 4 bases from V and 10 bases from J, leaving 17 bases between. Germline loops: CDR1 SGHTA, CDR2 FQGNSA. The CDR3 covers 14 residues. Profiles of TCR beta VDJ and CDR3 were generated from a genomic DNA template. Using its own MiXCR run on the reads, TCRdb lists one record per CDR3 protein. Among over 150,000 distinct CDR3 sequences listed, approximately 48% were seen once. By flow cytometry, patients selected for sequencing had shown an expansion of CD8+CD57+ cells. Every patient had severe acquired aplastic anemia. The receptor was derived from a human donor with aplastic anemia. The sample consisted of sorted CD4+, CD8+, or CD8+CD57+ T cells (not recorded which) from PBMCs. J is TRBJ2-1 and V is TRBV7-2; TRBD1 or TRBD2 may be the D gene (6 bases each). CDR3 DNA sequence: TGTGCCAGCAGCTCCCCGAGGGGGGCGCAAGAGCAGTTCTTC. This encodes CASSSPRGAQEQFF.